The rows below give T cell receptor beta chains drawn from one sample of a study of graft-versus-host responses after intestinal transplantation. The table came from immunoSEQ multiplex PCR; TCRdb's copy has only in-frame clones and leaves some out. The sample lists around 45,000 clones; about 95% were seen once. Sample: PBMCs, taken more than 310 days after intestinal transplant. The receptors shown here come from a human patient who received an intestinal transplant, so some T cells may come from the graft donor. The CDR3 runs from the conserved cysteine through the conserved F or W. D genes are given only for firm matches. The size entry is marked missing in some rows and otherwise reads once, few, many or a size class.

d_gene: NA; v_gene: TRBV5-1; abundance: few; j_gene: TRBJ2-4; CDR3nt: TGCGCCAGCAGTTTGACAGTAGCCAAAAACATTCAGTACTTC; CDR3aa: CASSLTVAKNIQYF
d_gene: TRBD1; v_gene: TRBV6-6; abundance: NA; j_gene: TRBJ2-7; CDR3nt: TGTGCCAGCACCCGGGACCGGGACAGCTACGAGCAGTACTTC; CDR3aa: CASTRDRDSYEQYF
d_gene: NA; v_gene: TRBV30; abundance: NA; j_gene: TRBJ2-6; CDR3nt: TGTGCCTGGAGTGGCGGATCTGGGGCCAACGTCCTGACTTTC; CDR3aa: CAWSGGSGANVLTF
d_gene: NA; v_gene: TRBV10-3; abundance: NA; j_gene: TRBJ1-1; CDR3nt: TGTGCCATCAGTGAAGTCACGGTGGGGGGCACTGAAGCTTTCTTT; CDR3aa: CAISEVTVGGTEAFF
d_gene: NA; v_gene: TRBV6-1; abundance: NA; j_gene: TRBJ2-7; CDR3nt: TGTGCCAGCAGTCGACGGGAAGACGGATTCTACGAGCAGTACTTC; CDR3aa: CASSRREDGFYEQYF
d_gene: TRBD2; v_gene: TRBV11-2; abundance: NA; j_gene: TRBJ2-3; CDR3nt: TGTGCCAGCAGCTCGCGGGGGGGAGACGATACGCAGTATTTT; CDR3aa: CASSSRGGDDTQYF
d_gene: TRBD1; v_gene: TRBV2; abundance: NA; j_gene: TRBJ1-4; CDR3nt: TGTGCCAGCAGCCGCGGACAGGGTGGTAATGAAAAACTGTTTTTT; CDR3aa: CASSRGQGGNEKLFF
d_gene: NA; v_gene: TRBV28; abundance: NA; j_gene: TRBJ1-2; CDR3nt: TGTGCCAGCACTAGGGTGATATCGACCGGAGCTAACTATGGCTACACCTTC; CDR3aa: CASTRVISTGANYGYTF
d_gene: TRBD1; v_gene: TRBV30; abundance: NA; j_gene: TRBJ1-5; CDR3nt: TGTGCCTGGAGTGGTACAGGGGGGGATCAGCCCCAGCATTTT; CDR3aa: CAWSGTGGDQPQHF
d_gene: NA; v_gene: TRBV7-9; abundance: NA; j_gene: TRBJ1-5; CDR3nt: TGTGCCAGCAGCTTACCGGGTGAGGGGAATCAGCCCCAGCATTTT; CDR3aa: CASSLPGEGNQPQHF
d_gene: NA; v_gene: TRBV27; abundance: NA; j_gene: TRBJ1-5; CDR3nt: TGTGCCAGCAGTTTCCGGCGCAATCAGCCCCAGCATTTT; CDR3aa: CASSFRRNQPQHF
d_gene: NA; v_gene: TRBV5-4; abundance: once; j_gene: TRBJ2-7; CDR3nt: TGTGCCAGCAGTCCCGGGACGGAGTACGAGCAGTACTTC; CDR3aa: CASSPGTEYEQYF
d_gene: NA; v_gene: TRBV5-1; abundance: NA; j_gene: TRBJ1-2; CDR3nt: TGCGCCAGCAAAGGGATGAATGCCGAGGGGGGCAATGGCTACACCTTC; CDR3aa: CASKGMNAEGGNGYTF
d_gene: TRBD2; v_gene: TRBV4-2; abundance: NA; j_gene: TRBJ2-3; CDR3nt: TGTGCCAGCAGCCAAGGGAAGGGCGGGGAGGGAGATACGCAGTATTTT; CDR3aa: CASSQGKGGEGDTQYF
d_gene: NA; v_gene: TRBV6-5; abundance: NA; j_gene: TRBJ1-5; CDR3nt: TGTGCCAGCAGTGAAGTAAGAGTTGATCAGCCCCAGCATTTT; CDR3aa: CASSEVRVDQPQHF
d_gene: TRBD2; v_gene: TRBV5-1; abundance: NA; j_gene: TRBJ2-5; CDR3nt: TGCGCCAGCAGCTTAGCCGGGACTAGCGGGGGGGTCCGAGAGACCCAGTACTTC; CDR3aa: CASSLAGTSGGVRETQYF
d_gene: TRBD1; v_gene: TRBV19; abundance: NA; j_gene: TRBJ2-5; CDR3nt: TGTGCCAGCCACCCAGGGGGCTTAAGGGAGACCCAGTACTTC; CDR3aa: CASHPGGLRETQYF
d_gene: NA; v_gene: TRBV6-1; abundance: NA; j_gene: TRBJ2-2; CDR3nt: TGTGCCAGCTCGGCGAGGAGAAACACCGGGGAGCTGTTTTTT; CDR3aa: CASSARRNTGELFF
d_gene: TRBD1; v_gene: TRBV6-1; abundance: NA; j_gene: TRBJ2-7; CDR3nt: TGTGCCAGCACTGCCGGGACAGGGTTTTACGAGCAGTACTTC; CDR3aa: CASTAGTGFYEQYF
d_gene: NA; v_gene: TRBV18; abundance: NA; j_gene: TRBJ2-7; CDR3nt: TGTGCCAGCTCACCACCGCCCCCCCTGGGATCCAGCGGGTACTACGAGCAGTACTTC; CDR3aa: CASSPPPPLGSSGYYEQYF
d_gene: TRBD1; v_gene: TRBV5-1; abundance: once; j_gene: TRBJ1-2; CDR3nt: TGCGCCAGCAGCACGTGGACAGGCTATGGCTACACCTTC; CDR3aa: CASSTWTGYGYTF
d_gene: NA; v_gene: TRBV6-5; abundance: few; j_gene: TRBJ2-7; CDR3nt: TGTGCCAGCAGTGAAGGGGACACCTCCTACGAGCAGTACTTC; CDR3aa: CASSEGDTSYEQYF
d_gene: NA; v_gene: TRBV6-5; abundance: NA; j_gene: TRBJ2-7; CDR3nt: TGTGCCAGCCAGTTAGCCGGGATTGGAGTTTACGAGCAGTACTTC; CDR3aa: CASQLAGIGVYEQYF
d_gene: NA; v_gene: TRBV9; abundance: NA; j_gene: TRBJ1-2; CDR3nt: TGTGCCAGCAGAGGGGGAGGGCAGGGGACCTATGGCTACACCTTC; CDR3aa: CASRGGGQGTYGYTF
d_gene: NA; v_gene: TRBV27; abundance: NA; j_gene: TRBJ1-6; CDR3nt: TGTGCCAGCAGTTTGGGGGCGGCGGGGGTTAATTCACCCCTCCACTTT; CDR3aa: CASSLGAAGVNSPLHF
d_gene: TRBD2; v_gene: TRBV4-1; abundance: NA; j_gene: TRBJ2-7; CDR3nt: TGCGCCAGCAGCCAAGATTGGGGGGAGGGAGCCTACGAGCAGTACTTC; CDR3aa: CASSQDWGEGAYEQYF
d_gene: NA; v_gene: TRBV6-6; abundance: NA; j_gene: TRBJ1-6; CDR3nt: TGTGCCAGCACCCCCTCGAGGGGCTTCGGTTCACCCCTCCACTTT; CDR3aa: CASTPSRGFGSPLHF
d_gene: NA; v_gene: TRBV5-1; abundance: NA; j_gene: TRBJ1-6; CDR3nt: TGCGCCAGCAGCTTGCGGCCATCCTATAATTCACCCCTCCACTTT; CDR3aa: CASSLRPSYNSPLHF
d_gene: TRBD1; v_gene: TRBV2; abundance: NA; j_gene: TRBJ2-2; CDR3nt: TGTGCCAGCAGCTGGGACAGACACCTTTTTAACACCGGGGAGCTGTTTTTT; CDR3aa: CASSWDRHLFNTGELFF
d_gene: TRBD2; v_gene: TRBV2; abundance: NA; j_gene: TRBJ2-1; CDR3nt: TGTGCCAGCAAGGCGGATCTGCCGGGGGGGTACAATGAGCAGTTCTTC; CDR3aa: CASKADLPGGYNEQFF
d_gene: TRBD2; v_gene: TRBV19; abundance: NA; j_gene: TRBJ2-7; CDR3nt: TGTGCCACCAGAGACCCAGCGGGAGTAACGTACGAGCAGTACTTC; CDR3aa: CATRDPAGVTYEQYF
d_gene: TRBD2; v_gene: TRBV29-1; abundance: NA; j_gene: TRBJ2-7; CDR3nt: TGCAGCGTTCGGACTAGCGGGAGCTACGAGCAGTACTTC; CDR3aa: CSVRTSGSYEQYF
d_gene: TRBD2; v_gene: TRBV10-3; abundance: NA; j_gene: TRBJ2-7; CDR3nt: TGTGCCATCAGTGAGACTAGCGGAGGCCACGAGCAGTACTTC; CDR3aa: CAISETSGGHEQYF
d_gene: TRBD1; v_gene: TRBV19; abundance: NA; j_gene: TRBJ1-2; CDR3nt: TGTGCCAGTAGTATCCAGGGACAGATTGCCTATGGCTACACCTTC; CDR3aa: CASSIQGQIAYGYTF
d_gene: NA; v_gene: TRBV2; abundance: NA; j_gene: TRBJ2-5; CDR3nt: TGTGCCAGCAGTCAAGGACCCGGCGGGACCCAGTACTTC; CDR3aa: CASSQGPGGTQYF
d_gene: NA; v_gene: TRBV15; abundance: NA; j_gene: TRBJ2-1; CDR3nt: TGTGCCACCAGCAGAGATTGGCAGGGAGGGTTCTTC; CDR3aa: CATSRDWQGGFF
d_gene: NA; v_gene: TRBV4-2; abundance: NA; j_gene: TRBJ2-5; CDR3nt: TGTGCCAGCAGCCAGGGATCCGGGGAGACCCAGTACTTC; CDR3aa: CASSQGSGETQYF
d_gene: NA; v_gene: TRBV12-5; abundance: once; j_gene: TRBJ1-5; CDR3nt: TGTGCTAGTGGTTTGGTTGGCAGGGACAAGCCCCAGCATTTT; CDR3aa: CASGLVGRDKPQHF
d_gene: NA; v_gene: TRBV29-1; abundance: NA; j_gene: TRBJ2-3; CDR3nt: TGCAGCGTTGATACAGATACGCAGTATTTT; CDR3aa: CSVDTDTQYF
d_gene: TRBD1; v_gene: TRBV15; abundance: NA; j_gene: TRBJ2-2; CDR3nt: TGTGCCACCAGCACAGACCGGGACAGGAGCACCGGGGAGCTGTTTTTT; CDR3aa: CATSTDRDRSTGELFF
d_gene: NA; v_gene: TRBV9; abundance: NA; j_gene: TRBJ2-5; CDR3nt: TGTGCCAGCAGCGACAGCGTAGGCGGAGAGGCCCAGTACTTC; CDR3aa: CASSDSVGGEAQYF
d_gene: NA; v_gene: TRBV6-1; abundance: once; j_gene: TRBJ2-3; CDR3nt: TGTGCCAGCAGTGAAGGCGGGAGCACAGATACGCAGTATTTT; CDR3aa: CASSEGGSTDTQYF
d_gene: NA; v_gene: TRBV4-1; abundance: NA; j_gene: TRBJ2-1; CDR3nt: TGCGCCAGCAGCCAAGGGGCGTTGGTTTACAATGAGCAGTTCTTC; CDR3aa: CASSQGALVYNEQFF
d_gene: NA; v_gene: TRBV29-1; abundance: NA; j_gene: TRBJ2-7; CDR3nt: TGCAGCGTGACCGGCCGACAGGTGCCCGAGCAGTACTTC; CDR3aa: CSVTGRQVPEQYF